These 5 T cell receptor beta chains originate from one sample sequenced in a study of T-cell memory formation after mild COVID-19. TCRdb reanalysed the 5' RACE reads using MiXCR and keeps one entry per CDR3 protein. Of approximately 350,000 distinct CDR3 sequences in the sample, roughly an eighth were seen once. Sequencing was performed on PBMCs or a T cell subset sorted from them (not recorded which). The origin of the receptors is a man younger than 35 who had mild COVID-19 (a few samples of this study predate the infection). Cell type and time point are not known.

This clonotype was counted a few times. The chain combines TRBV7-9 with TRBJ2-3, with TRBD1 identical over 10 bases. In germline, CDR1 is SEHNR, CDR2 FQNEAQ (reference sequence). V lost 5 bases, J lost 3 bases, and 14 bases stayed unmatched. The CDR3 has 18 residues. The CDR3 region has the DNA TGTGCCAGCAGCCAGCTAATCTCGACAGGGGGCGCGACAGATACGCAGTATTTT. Translating it yields CASSQLISTGGATDTQYF.

The table lists this clonotype with many counts. This chain links TRBV5-1 with TRBJ2-7; D possibly uses TRBD1 or TRBD2 (5 bases each). The CDR3 is 15 residues long. The ends were cut back, 0 bases at V and 2 bases at J, with 12 bases in the middle. In germline, CDR1 is SGHRS, CDR2 YFSETQ. For the CDR3, the DNA is TGCGCCAGCAGCTTGGCGGGGATCAGGGCCTACGAGCAGTACTTC. This encodes CASSLAGIRAYEQYF. The whole variable domain, filled in from reference TRBV5-1 and TRBJ2-7, reads KAGVTQTPRYLIKTRGQQVTLSCSPISGHRSVSWYQQTPGQGLQFLFEYFSETQRNKGNFPGRFSGRQFSNSRSEMNVSTLELGDSALYLCASSLAGIRAYEQYFGPGTRLTVT.

This clonotype was detected only a few times. A single base separates this from a much larger clone, so it may be a read error. The chain links TRBV3-1 to TRBJ2-6; D remains ambiguous. The germline V and J ends were trimmed by 1 base and 2 bases, with 0 bases remaining between them. Germline V gene sequence: CDR1 LGHDT, CDR2 YNNKEL (reference sequence). CDR3 size: 13 residues. The CDR3 reads CASSQAGANVLTF. The CDR3 DNA reads as TGTGCCAGCAGCCAAGCTGGGGCCAACGTCCTGACTTTC.

The CDR3 DNA reads TGTGCCAGCAGTTTTAGACAGGGGTGGTTTGAAAAACTGTTTTTT. It codes for CASSFRQGWFEKLFF. The chain employs TRBV11-2 and TRBJ1-4, with 8 bases lining up with TRBD1. The CDR3 consists of 15 residues. From germline, CDR1 is SGHAT and CDR2 FQNNGV. J lost 7 bases, V lost 6 bases, and 10 bases had no gene match.

Ten or more counts support this clonotype. The chain combines TRBV6-5 with TRBJ2-3, with D maybe TRBD2 (5 bases). The V gene lost 5 bases and the J gene lost 6 bases, with 15 bases spanning the gap. CDR3 length: 14 residues. From germline, CDR1 is MNHEY and CDR2 SVGAGI. In nucleotides, the CDR3 is TGTGCCAGCAGTCAAACTAGGCCGCGGGATACGCAGTATTTT. It codes for CASSQTRPRDTQYF.